The next 18 T cell receptor beta chains were all read from a single sample in a study of identical twins. TCRdb re-called the 5' RACE reads through MiXCR, storing one row per CDR3 protein. The sample records some 1,600,000 distinct CDR3 sequences, around 29% being singletons. Specimen: cord blood. The receptors come from a newborn girl in good health.

This clonotype was found a few times. The chain's CDR3 is CASSGMTYGYTF. In DNA form, the CDR3 reads TGTGCCAGCAGTGGAATGACCTATGGCTACACCTTC. The rearrangement links TRBV2 to TRBJ1-2; D not resolved. The CDR3 has 12 residues. Trimming removed 4 bases from V and 4 bases from J, with 7 bases in between. In germline, CDR1 is SNHLY, CDR2 FYNNEI.

The CDR3: CASKTGSSYNEQFF. CDR3 nucleotide sequence: TGTGCCAGTAAGACAGGGAGCTCCTACAATGAGCAGTTCTTC. V is TRBV2 and J is TRBJ2-1; TRBD1 aligns across 7 bases. The germline V gene has CDR1 SNHLY and CDR2 FYNNEI. This CDR3 is built from 14 residues. J lost 0 bases, V lost 9 bases, and 5 bases had no gene match.

This clonotype was counted between two and nine times. This chain connects TRBV10-2 to TRBJ2-3, with D hard to call. Germline lookup yields CDR1 WSHSY and CDR2 SAAADI. The V and J ends lost 4 bases and 4 bases respectively, with 9 bases between them. CDR3 length: 13 amino acids. CDR3 protein: CASSGAVADTQYF. In DNA form, the CDR3 reads TGCGCCAGCAGTGGGGCGGTCGCAGATACGCAGTATTTT.

This clonotype was observed a few times. One end of the junction varies from germline; a read error may be responsible. The chain combines TRBV27 with TRBJ2-3; the D gene could be TRBD1 or TRBD2 (5 bases each). Germline loops: CDR1 MNHEY, CDR2 SMNVEV (reference sequence). The CDR3 is 14 residues long. CDR3 sequence: CASNLLGAKDTQYF. DNA for the CDR3: TGTGCCAGCAATTTACTAGGGGCGAAGGATACGCAGTATTTT.

This chain links TRBV14 with TRBJ2-1, with D perhaps given as TRBD1 or TRBD2 (5 bases each). The V gene's germline CDR1 is SGHDN and CDR2 FVKESK. This CDR3 is 15 amino acids long. Between the trimmed V and J ends, which lost 4 bases and 2 bases, there was a span of 12 bases. CDR3 nucleotides: TGTGCCAGCAGCCGGATGCAGGGAGCCTACAATGAGCAGTTCTTC. It is translated as CASSRMQGAYNEQFF.

In its sample, this clonotype was seen a few times. The chain recombines TRBV27 with TRBJ2-4, with a tentative D call TRBD2 (5 bases). The CDR3 is 14 amino acids. Germline CDR1 is MNHEY and CDR2 is SMNVEV (reference sequence). Trimming removed 8 bases at V and 14 bases at J, with 25 bases between. CDR3 sequence reads: CASARRAPRGLEYF. Written as DNA, the CDR3 is TGTGCCAGCGCCCGCCGGGCCCCACGCGGGTTAGAGTACTTC.

The V gene is TRBV12-3 or TRBV12-4, the J gene TRBJ2-2; tentatively, D is TRBD1 (6 bases). The CDR3 extends over 16 amino acids. The germline V and J ends were trimmed by 6 bases and 0 bases, with 14 bases remaining between them. The CDR3 sequence is CASSPRQASNTGELFF. The CDR3 DNA sequence: TGTGCCAGCAGCCCTCGACAGGCCTCGAACACCGGGGAGCTGTTTTTT.

There are many counts of this clonotype. The chain carries TRBV29-1 and TRBJ1-2; D may be TRBD1 (6 bases). V was clipped by 6 bases and J by 4 bases, with 21 bases between them. The CDR3 has 15 residues. In germline, CDR1 is SQVTM, CDR2 ANQGSEA. CDR3 loop: CSVPKLGAPSYGYTF. CDR3 in DNA: TGCAGCGTCCCGAAATTGGGGGCCCCTAGCTATGGCTACACCTTC.

The table lists this clonotype with a few counts. The chain couples TRBV3-1 to TRBJ2-7; TRBD2 might be the D (5 bases). Germline lookup yields CDR1 LGHDT and CDR2 YNNKEL (reference sequence). V was cut by 0 bases and J by 2 bases, with 8 bases left in between. The CDR3 is made up of 14 amino acids. The CDR3 nucleotides read TGTGCCAGCAGCCAAGAAGACGGGACCTACGAGCAGTACTTC. The encoded protein is CASSQEDGTYEQYF.

The rearrangement joins TRBV5-1 to TRBJ2-3; D is perhaps TRBD1 (5 bases). Between the trimmed V and J ends, which lost 4 bases and 0 bases, there was a span of 9 bases. Germline CDR1 is SGHRS and CDR2 is YFSETQ. The CDR3 has 14 residues. The CDR3 loop is CASSKQASTDTQYF. The CDR3 bases are TGCGCCAGCAGCAAACAGGCTAGCACAGATACGCAGTATTTT. The whole variable domain, filled in from reference TRBV5-1 and TRBJ2-3, reads KAGVTQTPRYLIKTRGQQVTLSCSPISGHRSVSWYQQTPGQGLQFLFEYFSETQRNKGNFPGRFSGRQFSNSRSEMNVSTLELGDSALYLCASSKQASTDTQYFGPGTRLTVL.

V and J are TRBV6-6 and TRBJ2-3; 8 nucleotides line up with TRBD2. V shed 7 bases and J 2 bases; nucleotides not matched to a gene: 11. CDR1 is MNHNY and CDR2 is SVGAGI in the germline V gene (reference sequence). This CDR3 region has 16 residues. Here the CDR3 DNA reads TGTGCCAGCATTCCCCTCGGGGGGGCACCCACAGATACGCAGTATTTT. It translates to CASIPLGGAPTDTQYF.

This clonotype was recorded many times. The chain couples TRBV4-2 to TRBJ2-3; 8 bases map to TRBD2. The CDR3 has 15 amino acids. J lost 7 bases, V lost 1 base, and 7 bases had no gene match. Germline V gene data show CDR1 as LGHNA and CDR2 as YNFKEQ. CDR3 DNA: TGTGCCAGCAGCCAAGTCACACGGGAGGGAAATACGCAGTATTTT. Residues: CASSQVTREGNTQYF.

This rearrangement joins TRBV10-3 to TRBJ1-1; 11 bases fit TRBD1. Germline CDR1 and CDR2: ENHRY and SYGVKD. CDR3 length: 13 residues. V was clipped by 6 bases and J by 7 bases; unmatched bases: 4. CDR3 nucleotides: TGTGCCATCAGCGGGACAGGGGGAAATGAAGCTTTCTTT. Its protein product is CAISGTGGNEAFF.

A word on this clonotype: It may be a read error: a sequence one base away is much more abundant. The chain's CDR3 is CASNLGRYDYGYTF. CDR3 nucleotides: TGTGCCAGCAACCTGGGACGGTACGACTATGGCTACACCTTC. The V gene is TRBV4-2, the J gene TRBJ1-2; possible D gene TRBD1, 5 bases. Trimming removed 7 bases at V and 3 bases at J, with 15 bases between. CDR3 length: 14 residues. Germline V gene sequence: CDR1 LGHNA, CDR2 YNFKEQ.

This clonotype was observed a handful of times. This chain joins TRBV4-1 and TRBJ2-5; 11 nucleotides align to TRBD2. Germline V gene data show CDR1 as MGHRA and CDR2 as YSYEKL. This CDR3 has 15 residues. The junction had 5 bases not matched to a gene; V was cut back by 4 bases and J by 4 bases. The CDR3 nucleotides read TGCGCCAGCAGCCGACACGGACTAGCGGGAGAGACCCAGTACTTC. Translation: CASSRHGLAGETQYF.

This clonotype was found a few times. The chain combines TRBV20-1 with TRBJ2-3; TRBD2 matches at 11 bases. The CDR3 runs 18 residues. Unmatched junction bases numbered 16, after V lost 2 bases and J lost 6 bases. Germline CDR1 is DFQATT and CDR2 is SNEGSKA (reference sequence). CDR3 amino acids: CSARTGTSGRLVTDTQYF. In nucleotides, the CDR3 is TGCAGTGCTAGAACCGGGACTAGCGGAAGACTTGTCACGGATACGCAGTATTTT.

The chain joins TRBV2 to TRBJ2-3; D may match TRBD1 or TRBD2 (6 bases each). V was cut by 5 bases and J by 0 bases, with 18 bases left in between. Germline V CDR1 and CDR2: SNHLY, FYNNEI. CDR3 length equals 17 residues. The CDR3 nucleotides read TGTGCCAGCAGTCATGGGGGGCCTAGCGTGAGCACAGATACGCAGTATTTT. Its protein product is CASSHGGPSVSTDTQYF.

The chain links TRBV5-1 to TRBJ2-5; possibly TRBD2 for D (5 bases). Near its end, the DNA agrees better with TRBJ2-7, so the J call may be wrong. CDR1 and CDR2 (germline): SGHRS, YFSETQ. The CDR3 totals 14 residues. CDR3 in DNA: TGCGCCAGCAGCTTTTACCGGGGAACATACGAGCAGTACTTC. Translating it yields CASSFYRGTYEQYF.